Sequencing of this TCR beta chain was carried out in a study of blood T cell repertoires in COVID-19. As for the study in general: There were acute and convalescent COVID-19 samples, and they came from the United States, Italy and Spain.

Clones were sequenced by immunoSEQ multiplex PCR, and TCRdb holds only the in-frame ones, with some missing. The sample holds about 280,000 clones, 85% seen once. Clinical history as reported by participants underpinned cohort assignment. This clone was seen a single time. Sequencing was done on a sample of PBMCs or T cells enriched from blood (not recorded which). This sequence was found in a woman between 50 and 59 years old who had recovered from COVID-19.

The CDR3 protein is CASSLESGPGELFF. CDR3 sequence (DNA): TGTGCCAGCAGCTTAGAGTCAGGGCCCGGGGAGCTGTTTTTT. The chain carries TRBV7-2 and TRBJ2-2; possible D gene TRBD1, 5 bases. The CDR3 totals 14 residues. Looked up from germline, CDR1 is SGHTA and CDR2 is FQGNSA. Trimming shortened V by 1 base and J by 6 bases, and 9 bases separated the two germline ends.